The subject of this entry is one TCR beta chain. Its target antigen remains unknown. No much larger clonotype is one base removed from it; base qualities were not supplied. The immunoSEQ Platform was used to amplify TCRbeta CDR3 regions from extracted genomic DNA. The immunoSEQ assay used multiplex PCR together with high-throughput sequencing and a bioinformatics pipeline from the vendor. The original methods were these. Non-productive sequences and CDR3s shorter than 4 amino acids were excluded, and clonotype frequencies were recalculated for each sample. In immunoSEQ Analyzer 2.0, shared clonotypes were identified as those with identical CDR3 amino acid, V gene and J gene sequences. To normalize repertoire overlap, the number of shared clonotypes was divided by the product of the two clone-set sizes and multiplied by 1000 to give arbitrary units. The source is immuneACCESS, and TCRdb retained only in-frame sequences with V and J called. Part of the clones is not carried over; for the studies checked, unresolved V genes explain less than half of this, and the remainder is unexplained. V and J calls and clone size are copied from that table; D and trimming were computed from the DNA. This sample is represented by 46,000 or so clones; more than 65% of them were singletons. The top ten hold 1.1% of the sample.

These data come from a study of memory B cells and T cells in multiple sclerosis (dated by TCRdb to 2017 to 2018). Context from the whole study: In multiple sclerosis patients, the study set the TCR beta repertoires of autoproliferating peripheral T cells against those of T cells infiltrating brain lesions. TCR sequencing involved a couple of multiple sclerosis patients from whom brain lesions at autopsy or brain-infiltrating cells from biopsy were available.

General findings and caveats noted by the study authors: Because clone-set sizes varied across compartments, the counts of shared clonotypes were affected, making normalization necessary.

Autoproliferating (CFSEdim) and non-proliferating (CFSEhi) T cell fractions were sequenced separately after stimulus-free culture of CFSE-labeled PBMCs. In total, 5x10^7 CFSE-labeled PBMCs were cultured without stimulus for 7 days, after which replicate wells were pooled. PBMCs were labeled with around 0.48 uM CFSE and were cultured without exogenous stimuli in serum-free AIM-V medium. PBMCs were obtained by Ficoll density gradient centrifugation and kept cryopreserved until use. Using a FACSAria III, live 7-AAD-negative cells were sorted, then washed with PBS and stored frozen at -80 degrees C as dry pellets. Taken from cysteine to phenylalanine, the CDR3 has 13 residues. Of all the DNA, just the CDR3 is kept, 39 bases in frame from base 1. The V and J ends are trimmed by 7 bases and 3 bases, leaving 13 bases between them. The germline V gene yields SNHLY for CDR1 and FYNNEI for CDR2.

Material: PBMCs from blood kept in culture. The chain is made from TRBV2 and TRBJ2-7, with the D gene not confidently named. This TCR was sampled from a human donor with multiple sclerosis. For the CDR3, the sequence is CASNIASLYEQYF. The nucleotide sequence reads TGTGCCAGCAATATTGCTAGTCTCTACGAGCAGTACTTC.